Reported below is one T cell receptor (beta chain). Its antigen is currently unknown. The data were taken from a study of T cells in Graves' hyperthyroidism and ophthalmopathy. Whole-study findings and limits: Among thyroid clonotypes expanded above 0.001, most also appeared in blood.

Not enrolled were patients with uncontrolled infection, other autoimmune disease, pregnancy or lactation. Using less than 12 ml of fresh peripheral blood, PBMCs were prepared. Amplified TCR beta CDR3 regions derived from RNA transcripts. First-round RT-PCR targeting the TCR CDR3 was performed with the HTBI primer set. TCRdb re-called the multiplex PCR reads through MiXCR, storing one row per CDR3 protein. The repertoire holds 250,000 to 300,000 distinct CDR3 sequences, with roughly 15% as singletons. CDR3 size: 14 residues. The germline V gene has CDR1 SGHDT and CDR2 YYEEEE. Trimming took off 5 bases at V and 4 bases at J, with 15 bases between the two ends.

The specimen was blood. This chain connects TRBV5-6 to TRBJ1-1, with a tentative D call TRBD1 (5 bases). This receptor was taken from a woman aged 25 to 45 with Graves' hyperthyroidism that later progressed to Graves' ophthalmopathy. The CDR3 is CASRWAGLVTEAFF. The CDR3 DNA reads TGTGCCAGCAGATGGGCAGGGCTAGTCACTGAAGCTTTCTTT.